This record covers a single T cell receptor (beta chain). Antigen unknown. Produced via immunoSEQ multiplex PCR; TCRdb's table is partial and in-frame only. The repertoire holds about 24,000 clones, more than 85% seen once, with approximately 16% in the top ten. Germline CDR1 is SGHRS and CDR2 is YFSETQ. The CDR3 extends over 17 amino acids. The ends lost 4 bases at V and 3 bases at J; junction bases unmatched: 14. This sample is part of a study of T cells in localized non-small cell lung cancer. Overall study findings and caveats: In adjacent lung, a median roughly 57 of the top 100 tumor clones were found. Investigators sequenced only a single tumor region, leaving heterogeneity possible. The study linked higher blood T cell density to longer overall survival. Measurement of T cell clonality placed uninvolved adjacent lung highest, above the level in tumor.

This TCR came from a man aged 40 to 69 with stage III squamous cell lung carcinoma. The chain combines TRBV5-1 with TRBJ2-7; 9 positions agree with TRBD1. Source: peripheral blood, taken before any cancer treatment. The CDR3 bases are TGCGCCAGCAGCCCGGGCAGAGGGACAGGGCGGGGCTACGAGCAGTACTTC. As protein: CASSPGRGTGRGYEQYF.